The clone carrying this TCR beta chain was recorded at least ten times. Its antigen is as yet unknown. These data originate in a study of T-cell reconstitution after alpha-beta-depleted transplantation in children. General observations from the study: Among T cells one year after transplant, newly produced cells accounted for most counts and diversity.

V was pared by 2 bases and J by 2 bases, with 2 bases of the junction left unmatched. The CDR3 has 15 residues. Germline loops: CDR1 LNHNV, CDR2 YYDKDF (reference sequence). During its preparation, the TCRbeta library received unique molecular identifiers. MiXCR, applied by TCRdb to the PCR reads, yields one record per CDR3 protein. The profile covers 500,000 or so distinct CDR3 sequences, with more than 9.5% appearing a single time and 13% to 15% taken by the ten largest. V is TRBV15 and J is TRBJ2-7, with TRBD2 identical over 11 bases. The receptor was derived from a female patient aged 2 to 10 who had a stem cell transplant for aplastic anemia, so the T cells may come from the graft donor. The sequencing used PBMCs, mostly from graft donor cells, collected 180 days after TCRalphabeta/CD19-depleted stem cell transplant. Here the CDR3 reads CATSRRLAGPYEQYV. The DNA for the CDR3 is TGTGCCACCAGCAGACGACTAGCGGGACCCTACGAGCAGTACGTC.